This TCR beta chain is drawn from a study of shared clonotypes between healthy human individuals. Study-level points and caveats: Non-shared clonotypes had lower generation probabilities than clonotypes shared by all four sorted-subset donors. Across a few donors, naive CD4 shared 5% to 6.5%, naive CD8 around 3.5%, memory CD4 over 2%, memory CD8 under 0.5%.

CD45RO-negative cells were positively selected for CCR7, leaving out terminally differentiated effector memory CD45RA+ cells. The donors were all Caucasian adults (living in Nashville, Tennessee). V was clipped by 5 bases and J by 0 bases, with 8 bases between them. The CDR3 covers 13 residues. Germline V CDR1 and CDR2: SQVTM, ANQGSEA. Original processing notes: ImmunoSEQ sequences covered only the junction and lacked quality scores; filtering therefore differed. The protocol was immunoSEQ multiplex PCR, while the TCRdb copy is restricted to in-frame clones and leaves out a portion. From that table come the V and J calls and clone size; the DNA was used to work out D and trimming. Among around 2,000,000 clones listed, roughly 94% were seen once. Of note for this clone: Its target is unknown.

The source is a man younger than 30 in good health. Sequencing was carried out using naive CD8+ T cells sorted from blood. The rearrangement uses TRBV29-1 and TRBJ1-5, with D hard to call. CDR3 coding DNA: TGCAGCGTTTCTCGAGGTAGCAATCAGCCCCAGCATTTT. This encodes CSVSRGSNQPQHF.